This T cell receptor (beta chain) is from a study of tumor-infiltrating lymphocytes in primary liver carcinoma. On the study more broadly: Recorded tumor stage was T1-T3 N0M0, with diameters of about 4.2 to 10 cm.

Study-wide findings and caveats: Researchers did not compare CD4+ and CD8+ repertoires, as samples were bulk unsorted.

Trimming at V came to 6 bases and at J to 10 bases, leaving 15 bases not matched to a gene. Germline CDR1 and CDR2: MNHNS and SASEGT. The CDR3 consists of 16 residues. Reverse transcription of approximately 520 ng total RNA with a constant-region primer produced TCR beta cDNA. ARM-PCR was slightly modified, and three nested multiplex PCR rounds with it gave rise to the TCR beta libraries. With TRBV1-TRBV30 forward primers and a C-beta reverse primer, the first two PCR rounds were run for approximately 9 cycles each. TCRdb reprocessed the multiplex PCR reads via MiXCR and lists one record per CDR3 protein. The sample records some 180,000 distinct CDR3 sequences, about 55% being singletons. Alongside blood RNA obtained from unsorted whole blood, germline DNA was also extracted. Worth noting for this clonotype: The antigen remains undetermined.

The chain has TRBV6-1 and TRBJ2-1; 10 bases are a match to TRBD1. The sample comprised peripheral blood. This TCR derives from a man aged 40-49 years with primary liver carcinoma and hepatitis B virus infection. The chain's CDR3 is CASSEQPGTGALEQFF. The CDR3 DNA sequence: TGTGCCAGCAGCGAACAACCTGGGACAGGGGCTCTGGAGCAGTTCTTC.